This passage covers 27 T cell receptor beta chains from one sample sequenced in a study of a mutant IDH1 vaccine in newly diagnosed glioma (dated by TCRdb to the early 2020s). Libraries came from the immunoSEQ multiplex PCR assay. TCRdb provides this immuneACCESS table in a form limited to in-frame rearrangements. Some clones are lacking; in checked studies, under half of them reflect an unresolved V gene, and why the rest are absent is not known. The sample table contains 25,000 to 30,000 clones; only one count was recorded for over 60% of them. About 7.6% of the sample comes from the top ten. The time point tag for this specimen amounts to: week 35, safety follow-up. Every vaccine dose consisted of 300 ug of a 20-mer mutant IDH1 peptide in Montanide, administered subcutaneously together with topical imiquimod. Their antigens remain unidentified. The sequenced sample was PBMCs, obtained from a glioma patient whose treatment included an IDH1 peptide vaccine. These receptor sequences come from a man aged 50 to 59 with glioma.

The chain uses TRBV19 and TRBJ2-1; D uncertain. This CDR3 is built from 15 residues. Per germline, CDR1 LNHDA and CDR2 SQIVND (reference sequence). The ends were cut back, 6 bases at V and 0 bases at J, with 12 bases in the middle. The CDR3, as DNA: TGTGCCAGTAGCTCCGACTGGGACTCCTACAATGAGCAGTTCTTC. As protein: CASSSDWDSYNEQFF.

The chain recombines TRBV5-1 with TRBJ2-6; D is tentatively TRBD1 or TRBD2 (6 bases each). The CDR3 has 17 residues. Germline V gene lookup returns CDR1 SGHRS and CDR2 YFSETQ. Trimming stripped 0 bases from V and 0 bases from J, with 10 bases between. This CDR3 reads CASSLAGGGSGANVLTF. The CDR3 region has the DNA TGCGCCAGCAGCTTGGCCGGAGGGGGCTCTGGGGCCAACGTCCTGACTTTC.

This clone was detected once. The V call is TRBV4-1, the J call TRBJ2-2; no clear D gene. V lost 3 bases to trimming and J lost 6 bases, with 17 bases between them. The CDR3 covers 16 residues. Germline V gene sequence: CDR1 MGHRA, CDR2 YSYEKL. CDR3 nucleotides: TGCGCCAGCAGCCAGCTCGAACCAATATCGCCCGGGGAGCTGTTTTTT. Protein: CASSQLEPISPGELFF.

The chain has TRBV2 and TRBJ2-7; D is perhaps TRBD1 (6 bases). With 8 bases removed from V and 2 bases from J, the gap between germline ends came to 13 bases. Looked up from germline, CDR1 is SNHLY and CDR2 is FYNNEI. This CDR3 region has 13 residues. CDR3 amino acids: CASGGSAAYEQYF. CDR3 DNA: TGTGCCAGCGGGGGCAGTGCGGCCTACGAGCAGTACTTC.

J is TRBJ1-5 and V is TRBV30, with TRBD1 matching 7 bases. Germline V CDR1 and CDR2: GTSNPN, SVGIG (reference sequence). Trimming took 0 bases from V and 2 from J; bases not matched to a gene: 1. The CDR3 sequence is 14 residues long. As DNA, the CDR3 is TGTGCCTGGAGTGTAGGGACAGGCAATCAGCCCCAGCATTTT. Encoded protein: CAWSVGTGNQPQHF.

The table lists this clone with a count of one. The chain is built from TRBV6-1 and TRBJ1-2; D unresolved. CDR3 length: 16 amino acids. From germline, CDR1 is MNHNS and CDR2 SASEGT. V lost 2 bases to trimming and J lost 0 bases, with 13 bases between them. Here the CDR3 reads CASSEFIALANYGYTF. The CDR3 bases are TGTGCCAGCAGTGAATTTATCGCCCTAGCTAACTATGGCTACACCTTC.

The chain couples TRBV5-5 to TRBJ2-1, with a tentative D call TRBD2 (5 bases). From germline, CDR1 is SGHKS and CDR2 YYEKEE (reference sequence). V was trimmed by 0 bases and J by 0 bases, leaving 7 bases between them. This CDR3 spans 15 amino acids. CDR3 region: CASSLDGDSYNEQFF. CDR3 nucleotide sequence: TGTGCCAGCAGCTTGGACGGGGACTCCTACAATGAGCAGTTCTTC.

The CDR3 sequence is CASTGQGMNTEAFF. CDR3 sequence (DNA): TGTGCCAGCACTGGACAGGGGATGAACACTGAAGCTTTCTTT. The chain recombines TRBV2 with TRBJ1-1; 9 bases map to TRBD1. With V trimmed by 7 bases and J by 0 bases, 3 bases remained unmatched. The germline V gene encodes CDR1 SNHLY and CDR2 FYNNEI. This CDR3 has 14 amino acids.

The V call is TRBV27, the J call TRBJ1-1, with no clear D. Germline V CDR1 and CDR2: MNHEY, SMNVEV (reference sequence). The CDR3 has 15 amino acids. V was cut by 0 bases and J by 4 bases, with 12 bases left in between. This CDR3 is CASSLSPMGGTEAFF. The CDR3 DNA is TGTGCCAGCAGTTTATCCCCCATGGGAGGCACTGAAGCTTTCTTT.

The chain links TRBV5-1 to TRBJ2-1; a weak D match, TRBD1 (6 bases). This CDR3 has 15 residues. Deletions cut 4 bases from V and 0 bases from J, with 11 bases between. Per the germline V gene, CDR1 is SGHRS and CDR2 is YFSETQ. CDR3 sequence reads: CASSPGTNSYNEQFF. CDR3 coding DNA: TGCGCCAGCAGCCCCGGGACAAACTCCTACAATGAGCAGTTCTTC.

The chain joins TRBV5-1 to TRBJ2-1; no reliable D call. The germline V gene encodes CDR1 SGHRS and CDR2 YFSETQ. The CDR3 length is 13 residues. V was cut by 4 bases and J by 1 base, with 6 bases left in between. The CDR3 is CASSTTSYNEQFF. The CDR3 nucleotides are TGCGCCAGCAGCACTACTTCCTACAATGAGCAGTTCTTC.

The V gene is TRBV2, the J gene TRBJ2-5, with 8 bases aligning to TRBD2. Trimming took 1 base from V and 5 from J; bases not matched to a gene: 9. The CDR3 runs 16 residues. Germline values: CDR1 SNHLY, CDR2 FYNNEI. The CDR3 protein is CASSEEGGSGAETQYF. The CDR3 DNA reads as TGTGCCAGCAGTGAAGAGGGTGGTAGCGGGGCCGAGACCCAGTACTTC.

CDR3 loop: CASSLRASGGTDTQYF. CDR3 coding DNA: TGTGCCAGCAGCCTCCGGGCTAGCGGGGGCACAGATACGCAGTATTTT. This chain uses TRBV11-3 with TRBJ2-3; 9 nucleotides agree with TRBD2. Germline V gives CDR1 SGHNT, CDR2 YENEEA. The CDR3 totals 16 residues. V was pared by 5 bases and J by 1 base, with 7 bases of the junction left unmatched.

The chain employs TRBV9 and TRBJ2-1; perhaps TRBD1 as D (6 bases). V lost 0 bases and J lost 8, with 18 bases in between. The germline CDR1 and CDR2 sequences are SGDLS and YYNGEE. There are 16 residues in the CDR3. CDR3 protein: CASSVDITGSLDEQFF. In nucleotides, the CDR3 is TGTGCCAGCAGCGTAGATATCACAGGGAGTCTGGATGAGCAGTTCTTC.

V usage is TRBV5-6 and J usage is TRBJ2-7, with a possible D match to TRBD1 (5 bases). The CDR3 consists of 11 residues. Between the trimmed V and J ends, which lost 0 bases and 7 bases, there was a span of 5 bases. Germline V CDR1 and CDR2: SGHDT, YYEEEE. The CDR3, as DNA: TGTGCCAGCAGCTTGGACAGGGAGCAGTACTTC. Protein: CASSLDREQYF.

This clone occurred once. The chain uses TRBV9 and TRBJ2-7; tentatively, D is TRBD1 (6 bases). V lost 4 bases and J lost 0, with 14 bases in between. In germline, CDR1 is SGDLS, CDR2 YYNGEE. The CDR3 is made up of 15 amino acids. Here the CDR3 reads CASSPNRDHSYEQYF. CDR3 sequence (DNA): TGTGCCAGCAGCCCGAACAGGGACCACTCCTACGAGCAGTACTTC. The entire variable domain, with the rest obtained from reference TRBV9 and TRBJ2-7, is as follows: DSGVTQTPKHLITATGQRVTLRCSPRSGDLSVYWYQQSLDQGLQFLIQYYNGEERAKGNILERFSAQQFPDLHSELNLSSLELGDSALYFCASSPNRDHSYEQYFGPGTRLTVT.

The chain is built from TRBV11-2 and TRBJ2-7; D uncertain. Per the germline V gene, CDR1 is SGHAT and CDR2 is FQNNGV. The CDR3 runs 14 residues. The V end lost 2 bases, the J end lost 10 bases, and 18 bases lay between the germline ends. The CDR3 protein is CASSLNSLLKLQYF. CDR3 in DNA: TGTGCCAGCAGCTTAAACAGCCTTCTGAAGCTACAGTACTTC.

The gene calls are TRBV11-2 and TRBJ1-4; weak D call: TRBD1 (6 bases). With 5 bases removed from V and 8 bases from J, the gap between germline ends came to 15 bases. Germline V CDR1 and CDR2: SGHAT, FQNNGV. The CDR3 runs 14 residues. The CDR3 DNA reads TGTGCCAGCAGCGTCCAGGGGCAAAAGGAAAAACTGTTTTTT. This sequence encodes CASSVQGQKEKLFF.

J is TRBJ2-1 and V is TRBV6-5; D is ambiguous. CDR3 length: 11 residues. The germline V gene has CDR1 MNHEY and CDR2 SVGAGI. Trimming stripped 6 bases from V and 7 bases from J, with 7 bases between. CDR3 residues: CASRLDNEQFF. The CDR3 DNA sequence: TGTGCCAGCAGACTGGATAATGAGCAGTTCTTC.

The chain recombines TRBV7-2 with TRBJ2-7; D is possibly TRBD2 (5 bases). CDR1 and CDR2 (germline): SGHTA, FQGNSA. Trimming shortened V by 5 bases and J by 2 bases, and 10 bases separated the two germline ends. The CDR3 has 13 residues. CDR3: CASSAGGAYEQYF. CDR3 DNA: TGTGCCAGCAGCGCGGGTGGCGCCTACGAGCAGTACTTC.

The genes are TRBV29-1 and TRBJ2-1, with D tentatively TRBD1 (6 bases). Per germline, CDR1 SQVTM and CDR2 ANQGSEA. The CDR3 extends over 14 amino acids. DNA for the CDR3: TGCAGTGGAGTTGCAGGGGACGCCTACAATGAGCAGTTCTTC. Translated, it gives CSGVAGDAYNEQFF.

The chain combines TRBV2 with TRBJ2-5, with no clear D. Germline V gene lookup returns CDR1 SNHLY and CDR2 FYNNEI. Trimming removed 4 bases at V and 4 bases at J, with 13 bases between. The CDR3 totals 14 residues. The CDR3 nucleotides read TGTGCCAGCAGTGGAAACGGACCAGGAGAGACCCAGTACTTC. This codes for CASSGNGPGETQYF.

The chain has TRBV4-1 and TRBJ2-2; D gene unclear. Germline V gene sequence: CDR1 MGHRA, CDR2 YSYEKL. The CDR3 contains 13 residues. Trimming stripped 8 bases from V and 1 base from J, with 8 bases between. This CDR3 is CASGHMNTGELFF. The CDR3 coding sequence is TGCGCCAGCGGGCACATGAACACCGGGGAGCTGTTTTTT.

This clone has only one observation. This chain uses TRBV5-1 with TRBJ1-4, with TRBD1 matching 7 bases. V lost 3 bases to trimming and J lost 2 bases; unmatched junction nucleotides: 7. Germline CDR1 is SGHRS and CDR2 is YFSETQ. The CDR3 extends over 16 amino acids. The CDR3 DNA follows: TGCGCCAGCAGCTCGACAGGGACAGTGACTAATGAAAAACTGTTTTTT. Protein sequence: CASSSTGTVTNEKLFF.

The rearrangement links TRBV21-1 to TRBJ1-6. TRBV21-1 is termed a pseudogene. This CDR3 spans 16 amino acids. The CDR3 DNA sequence: TGTGCCAGCAGCAAAGCAGCAGGGAGCTATAATTCACCCCTCCACTTT. It encodes CASSKAAGSYNSPLHF.

This chain connects TRBV9 to TRBJ1-3; D is perhaps TRBD1 (5 bases). Between the trimmed V and J ends, which lost 0 bases and 1 base, there was a span of 5 bases. Germline V gives CDR1 SGDLS, CDR2 YYNGEE. The CDR3 spans 14 residues. This CDR3 is CASSVGQSGNTIYF. DNA for the CDR3: TGTGCCAGCAGCGTAGGACAGTCTGGAAACACCATATATTTT.

This rearrangement joins TRBV7-2 to TRBJ1-1; D call uncertain. CDR3 size: 13 residues. V shed 4 bases and J shed 0 bases, with 6 bases lying between them. Germline lookup yields CDR1 SGHTA and CDR2 FQGNSA. The CDR3 DNA reads TGTGCCAGCAGCTCTGAGCTGAACACTGAAGCTTTCTTT. As protein: CASSSELNTEAFF.